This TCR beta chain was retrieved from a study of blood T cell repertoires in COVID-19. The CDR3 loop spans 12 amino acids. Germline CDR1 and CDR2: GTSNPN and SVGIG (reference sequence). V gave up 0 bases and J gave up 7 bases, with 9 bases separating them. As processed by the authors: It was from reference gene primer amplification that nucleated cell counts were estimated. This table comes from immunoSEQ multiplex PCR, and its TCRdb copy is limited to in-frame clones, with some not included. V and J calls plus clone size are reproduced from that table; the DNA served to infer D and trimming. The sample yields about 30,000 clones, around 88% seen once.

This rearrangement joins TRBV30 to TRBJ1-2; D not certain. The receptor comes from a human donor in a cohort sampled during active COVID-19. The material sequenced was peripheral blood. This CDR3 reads CAWSVERSGYTF. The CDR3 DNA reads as TGTGCCTGGAGTGTAGAAAGGAGTGGCTACACCTTC.